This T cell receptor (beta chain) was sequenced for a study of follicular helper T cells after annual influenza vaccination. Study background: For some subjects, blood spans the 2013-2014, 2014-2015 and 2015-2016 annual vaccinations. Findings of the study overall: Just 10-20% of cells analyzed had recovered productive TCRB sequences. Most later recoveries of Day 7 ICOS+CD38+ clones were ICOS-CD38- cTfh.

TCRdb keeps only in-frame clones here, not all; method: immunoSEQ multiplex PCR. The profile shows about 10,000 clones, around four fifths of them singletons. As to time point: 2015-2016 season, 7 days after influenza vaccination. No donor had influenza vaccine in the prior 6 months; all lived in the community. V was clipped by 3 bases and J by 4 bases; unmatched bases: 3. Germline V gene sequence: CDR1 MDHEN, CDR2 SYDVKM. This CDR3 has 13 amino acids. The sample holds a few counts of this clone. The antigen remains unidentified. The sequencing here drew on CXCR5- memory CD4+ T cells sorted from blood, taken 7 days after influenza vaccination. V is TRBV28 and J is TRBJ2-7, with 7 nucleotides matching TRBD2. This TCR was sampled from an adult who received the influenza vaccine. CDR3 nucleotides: TGTGCCAGCAGTTTTGGGGGGGTATACGAGCAGTACTTC. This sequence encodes CASSFGGVYEQYF.